The 32 T cell receptor beta chains in this list originate from one sample, sequenced in a study of CD8 T cells in Susac syndrome. Random hexamers were used to reverse transcribe an amount of 0.5 to 1 ug RNA. TCRdb called the immunoSEQ multiplex PCR reads again in MiXCR, with one record for every CDR3 protein. Of about 400,000 distinct CDR3 sequences in the sample, approximately 89% were seen once. Sequenced input: CD8+ T cells from PBMCs. The receptors were gathered from a human donor with multiple sclerosis.

The rearrangement links TRBV21-1 to TRBJ2-3; TRBD1 is the table's D call and was not checked against the DNA. TRBV21-1 is flagged as a pseudogene. The CDR3 contains 16 residues. The CDR3 sequence is CASSRVGQQTSDTQYF. The DNA for the CDR3 is TGTGCCAGCAGCAGGGTGGGACAGCAGACGTCCGATACGCAGTATTTT.

J is TRBJ2-7 and V is TRBV2; a possible D gene is TRBD1 (6 bases). CDR3 length: 14 residues. Trimming pared 10 bases from V and 3 bases from J, leaving 19 bases between. The germline CDR1 and CDR2 sequences are SNHLY and FYNNEI. CDR3 DNA sequence: TGTGCCACATTTTCACCGGGACACCGCTACGAGCAGTACTTC. Its translation is CATFSPGHRYEQYF.

The rearrangement joins TRBV14 to TRBJ2-5; tentative D call: TRBD1 (6 bases). CDR3 length: 15 residues. The germline V gene has CDR1 SGHDN and CDR2 FVKESK. Trimming left V 11 bases short and J 5 bases short, with 24 bases between. In nucleotides, the CDR3 is TGTGCCCCTTGCCCACAGGGCAGGGGAAAGGAGACCCAGTACTTC. Translation: CAPCPQGRGKETQYF.

The V and J genes are TRBV10-1 and TRBJ2-5; D unclear. The CDR3 length is 13 residues. Germline CDR1 WNHNN, CDR2 SYGVQD (reference sequence). V shed 4 bases and J shed 0 bases, with 6 bases lying between them. The chain's CDR3 is CASSVTNQETQYF. The CDR3 nucleotides are TGCGCCAGCAGTGTCACTAACCAAGAGACCCAGTACTTC.

V usage is TRBV12-3 or TRBV12-4 and J usage is TRBJ2-3; D is undetermined. The CDR3 contains 11 residues. V gave up 2 bases and J gave up 9 bases, with 6 bases separating them. CDR3 nucleotides: TGTGCCAGCAGTTTATTTGACACGCAGTATTTT. It encodes CASSLFDTQYF.

The chain is built from TRBV14 and TRBJ1-2; a weak D match, TRBD1 (5 bases). CDR1 SGHDN and CDR2 FVKESK come from the germline V gene. The CDR3 is made up of 16 amino acids. Trimming shortened V by 4 bases and J by 3 bases, and 18 bases separated the two germline ends. The DNA of the CDR3 is TGTGCCAGCAGCCCCCTAGTTGGGGGGGACCACTATGGCTACACCTTC. This sequence encodes CASSPLVGGDHYGYTF.

V and J are TRBV27 and TRBJ2-3; tentatively, D is TRBD2 (5 bases). Trimming left V 2 bases short and J 4 bases short, with 10 bases between. Germline loops: CDR1 MNHEY, CDR2 SMNVEV (reference sequence). The CDR3 totals 14 residues. The DNA for the CDR3 is TGTGCCAGCAGTTTAGTTCGGGGATCAGATACGCAGTATTTT. It is translated as CASSLVRGSDTQYF.

The chain carries TRBV7-9 and TRBJ2-1; 7 bases match TRBD2. This CDR3 comprises 17 residues. CDR1 is SEHNR, CDR2 FQNEAQ, per germline (reference sequence). V dropped 1 base and J dropped 7; count of bases not matched to a gene: 13. CDR3 protein: CASSLGSGGVDENEQFF. The CDR3 DNA sequence: TGTGCCAGCAGCTTAGGTTCGGGGGGAGTAGATGAAAATGAGCAGTTCTTC.

The chain has TRBV6-5 and TRBJ2-7, with D perhaps matching TRBD1 (5 bases). Germline lookup yields CDR1 MNHEY and CDR2 SVGAGI. This CDR3 has 17 amino acids. V dropped 0 bases and J dropped 2 bases, with 17 bases sitting between them. The CDR3 loop is CASSYSSTGVPTYEQYF. The CDR3 nucleotides read TGTGCCAGCAGTTACTCGTCAACAGGTGTCCCTACCTACGAGCAGTACTTC.

V gene TRBV7-8 combines with J gene TRBJ1-1, with D perhaps TRBD1 (5 bases). Deletions cut 1 base from V and 3 bases from J, with 12 bases between. Germline-derived CDR1 and CDR2 are SGHVS and FQNEAQ. This CDR3 has 15 amino acids. The CDR3 nucleotides read TGTGCCAGCAGCTTAGGTCTTATGGGGGACACTGAAGCTTTCTTT. Its protein product is CASSLGLMGDTEAFF.

In DNA, the CDR3 is TGTGCCAGCAGCTTAGAAGAAGGGCAAGACCTACGCGGGCAGTACTTC. Translating gives CASSLEEGQDLRGQYF. V is TRBV7-6 and J is TRBJ2-7; D is undetermined. V was clipped by 1 base and J by 9 bases, with 22 bases between them. The germline gives CDR1 SGHVS, CDR2 FNYEAQ. The CDR3 runs to 16 residues.

The chain carries TRBV27 and TRBJ2-5, with 7 bases identical to TRBD1. Germline V gene data show CDR1 as MNHEY and CDR2 as SMNVEV (reference sequence). The trim removed 5 bases at V and 5 bases at J, leaving 11 bases unmatched. CDR3 size: 15 residues. The CDR3 region has the DNA TGTGCCAGCAGTCCCCAGACAGGGATGGAGGAGACCCAGTACTTC. Protein: CASSPQTGMEETQYF.

The rearrangement uses TRBV5-4 and TRBJ1-1; D is ambiguous. Between the trimmed V and J ends, which lost 0 bases and 10 bases, there was a span of 10 bases. Germline V gene lookup returns CDR1 SGHNT and CDR2 YYREEE (reference sequence). This CDR3 region has 12 residues. Here the CDR3 DNA reads TGTGCCAGCAGCTTGGGACCCGCGGGAGCTTTCTTT. Translation: CASSLGPAGAFF. Supplemented by reference TRBV5-4 and TRBJ1-1, the full variable domain reads ETGVTQSPTHLIKTRGQQVTLRCSSQSGHNTVSWYQQALGQGPQFIFQYYREEENGRGNFPPRFSGLQFPNYSSELNVNALELDDSALYLCASSLGPAGAFFGQGTRLTVV.

CDR3: CAISAQGLSVVDTQYF. CDR3 coding DNA: TGTGCCATCAGTGCTCAGGGACTTTCCGTGGTAGATACGCAGTATTTT. The chain employs TRBV10-3 and TRBJ2-3; a weak D match, TRBD2 (6 bases). The CDR3 is 16 amino acids. V shed 4 bases and J shed 5 bases, with 19 bases lying between them. Looked up from germline, CDR1 is ENHRY and CDR2 is SYGVKD.

J is TRBJ2-1 and V is TRBV29-1; the D call may be TRBD1 or TRBD2 (5 bases each). This CDR3 region has 17 residues. Germline V CDR1 and CDR2: SQVTM, ANQGSEA. Trimming removed 1 base at V and 9 bases at J, with 25 bases between. The CDR3 DNA follows: TGCAGCGTTGAAGGACGGGACGTTTACGGAGCGCCAGGTGAGCAGTTCTTC. Translating it yields CSVEGRDVYGAPGEQFF.

The chain employs TRBV6-6 and TRBJ2-1; TRBD2 matches 10 bases. The germline V gene has CDR1 MNHNY and CDR2 SVGAGI (reference sequence). V lost 1 base, J lost 7 bases, and 7 bases stayed unmatched. CDR3 length: 16 amino acids. Here the CDR3 reads CASSYFIAGGGNEQFF. The CDR3 coding sequence is TGTGCCAGCAGTTACTTTATAGCGGGAGGAGGGAATGAGCAGTTCTTC.

The chain carries TRBV28 and TRBJ1-1; D remains unclear. Trimming took off 4 bases at V and 11 bases at J, with 20 bases between the two ends. The CDR3 covers 14 residues. Germline loops: CDR1 MDHEN, CDR2 SYDVKM. As DNA, the CDR3 is TGTGCCAGCAGTTCCCCCTTTTATAATCGGCCGGCTTTCTTT. It is translated as CASSSPFYNRPAFF.

This clonotype was detected only a few times. This chain links TRBV13 with TRBJ2-1; no reliable D call. CDR1 and CDR2 from the germline V gene are PRHDT and FYEKMQ (reference sequence). This CDR3 is built from 16 residues. With 1 base removed from V and 4 bases from J, the gap between germline ends came to 14 bases. CDR3 nucleotide sequence: TGTGCCAGCAGCTTAGTTCGGCTCCGTGCTTACAATGAGCAGTTCTTC. Translation: CASSLVRLRAYNEQFF.

This chain joins TRBV5-1 and TRBJ1-1; 7 bases align to TRBD1. V shed 4 bases and J 7 bases; nucleotides not matched to a gene: 10. Germline-derived CDR1 and CDR2 are SGHRS and YFSETQ. The length of the CDR3 is 14 residues. CDR3 protein: CASSKTGTEIEAFF. CDR3 in DNA: TGCGCCAGCAGCAAAACCGGGACAGAGATTGAAGCTTTCTTT.

The chain links TRBV19 to TRBJ2-1; 8 positions match TRBD1. The germline gives CDR1 LNHDA, CDR2 SQIVND (reference sequence). The CDR3 extends over 14 amino acids. V lost 3 bases and J lost 6; bases outside the gene matches: 4. The CDR3 sequence is CASSIFDRGNEQFF. CDR3 nucleotide sequence: TGTGCCAGTAGTATTTTCGACAGGGGCAATGAGCAGTTCTTC. Filled out from reference TRBV19 and TRBJ2-1, the complete variable domain reads DGGITQSPKYLFRKEGQNVTLSCEQNLNHDAMYWYRQDPGQGLRLIYYSQIVNDFQKGDIAEGYSVSREKKESFPLTVTSAQKNPTAFYLCASSIFDRGNEQFFGPGTRLTVL.

The CDR3, as DNA: TGTGCCAGCAGTCCAACACGGGGCGTCTTGGGGGGCTACACCTTC. Translated, it gives CASSPTRGVLGGYTF. J is TRBJ1-2 and V is TRBV27; the D gene is possibly TRBD1 (5 bases). The CDR3 has 15 residues. The V end lost 5 bases, the J end lost 8 bases, and 21 bases lay between the germline ends. Looked up from germline, CDR1 is MNHEY and CDR2 is SMNVEV (reference sequence).

The chain uses TRBV14 and TRBJ2-1, with D perhaps matching TRBD2 (6 bases). V was trimmed by 0 bases and J by 5 bases, leaving 14 bases between them. Germline V lookup: CDR1 SGHDN, CDR2 FVKESK. CDR3 length: 16 amino acids. The chain's CDR3 is CASSQDFLAPDNEQFF. The DNA for the CDR3 is TGTGCCAGCAGCCAAGATTTCCTAGCGCCTGACAATGAGCAGTTCTTC.

Points on this clonotype: One end of the junction fails to match germline, which may point to a read error. This chain connects TRBV24-1 to TRBJ2-2; D remains unclear. This CDR3 is 12 amino acids long. From germline, CDR1 is KGHDR and CDR2 SFDVKD. CDR3 sequence (DNA): TGTGCCACCAGTGTTTTGGGCGGGGAGCTGTTTTTT. This sequence encodes CATSVLGGELFF.

The chain combines TRBV14 with TRBJ1-2, with D uncertain. The CDR3 runs to 16 residues. The V and J ends lost 0 bases and 5 bases respectively, with 16 bases between them. Looked up from germline, CDR1 is SGHDN and CDR2 is FVKESK. CDR3 protein: CASSQDSTGIGYGYTF. The CDR3 nucleotides are TGTGCCAGCAGCCAAGATTCTACGGGGATAGGGTATGGCTACACCTTC.

This chain connects TRBV14 to TRBJ2-1; D unclear. Germline V gene lookup returns CDR1 SGHDN and CDR2 FVKESK. The CDR3 has 16 amino acids. The V end was cut by 0 bases, the J end by 7 bases, with 16 bases between. CDR3 loop: CASSQDVTPFWNEQFF. In DNA, the CDR3 is TGTGCCAGCAGCCAAGATGTTACACCCTTTTGGAATGAGCAGTTCTTC.

The J gene is TRBJ2-1, the V gene TRBV20-1; 12 bases align to TRBD1. Germline V gene sequence: CDR1 DFQATT, CDR2 SNEGSKA (reference sequence). The CDR3 length is 14 residues. The J segment lost 7 bases and the V segment lost 3 bases, leaving 4 bases of the junction unmatched. The CDR3 here is CSARGQGARNEQFF. The CDR3 DNA reads TGCAGTGCTAGGGGACAGGGGGCGAGGAATGAGCAGTTCTTC.

The J gene is TRBJ1-1, the V gene TRBV2; no definite D call. The CDR3 totals 17 residues. V was cut by 4 bases and J by 2 bases, with 20 bases left in between. Germline loops: CDR1 SNHLY, CDR2 FYNNEI. The DNA for the CDR3 is TGTGCCAGCAGTGTCGTACGGGCTGGAGGCCAAAACACTGAAGCTTTCTTT. Its protein is CASSVVRAGGQNTEAFF.

V gene TRBV20-1 combines with J gene TRBJ2-1, with 7 bases that match TRBD1. With 3 bases clipped from V and 0 bases from J, the junction kept 8 bases outside the gene matches. The CDR3 extends over 16 amino acids. From germline, CDR1 is DFQATT and CDR2 SNEGSKA (reference sequence). Here the CDR3 DNA reads TGCAGTGCTAGCGGGGACAGTCAGAGCTCCTACAATGAGCAGTTCTTC. Its translation is CSASGDSQSSYNEQFF.

The chain joins TRBV2 to TRBJ1-1; D may be TRBD1 (6 bases). Germline V gives CDR1 SNHLY, CDR2 FYNNEI. Trimming removed 8 bases from V and 0 bases from J, with 16 bases in between. The CDR3 is made up of 15 amino acids. The CDR3 reads CASRGAAGVNTEAFF. The DNA of the CDR3 is TGTGCCAGCCGAGGGGCGGCAGGGGTGAACACTGAAGCTTTCTTT.

The V and J genes are TRBV12-3 or TRBV12-4 and TRBJ2-7; 7 bases agree with TRBD1. The V gene end was trimmed by 6 bases and the J gene end by 9 bases; junction bases not matched to a gene: 20. The CDR3 loop spans 16 amino acids. The CDR3: CASSQGQSGFSQRQYF. CDR3 DNA: TGTGCCAGCAGCCAGGGACAGAGTGGTTTCTCCCAACGGCAGTACTTC.

The CDR3 protein is CASSEGQGGTYGYTF. CDR3 in DNA: TGTGCCAGCAGCGAGGGACAGGGGGGAACCTATGGCTACACCTTC. V and J are TRBV9 and TRBJ1-2; 11 bases map to TRBD1. J was trimmed by 4 bases and V by 3 bases; bases with no gene match: 5. Germline CDR1 and CDR2: SGDLS and YYNGEE. CDR3 length equals 15 residues. The whole variable domain, filled in from reference TRBV9 and TRBJ1-2, reads DSGVTQTPKHLITATGQRVTLRCSPRSGDLSVYWYQQSLDQGLQFLIQYYNGEERAKGNILERFSAQQFPDLHSELNLSSLELGDSALYFCASSEGQGGTYGYTFGSGTRLTVV.

The CDR3 DNA sequence: TGTGCCAGCAGCCCATGGGGGGGCTGGGCTGAAGCTTTCTTT. It codes for CASSPWGGWAEAFF. This chain joins TRBV27 and TRBJ1-1, with D maybe TRBD1 (6 bases). V was shortened by 6 bases and J by 6 bases, with 17 bases between the two germline ends. The CDR3 runs to 14 residues. In germline, CDR1 is MNHEY, CDR2 SMNVEV (reference sequence).